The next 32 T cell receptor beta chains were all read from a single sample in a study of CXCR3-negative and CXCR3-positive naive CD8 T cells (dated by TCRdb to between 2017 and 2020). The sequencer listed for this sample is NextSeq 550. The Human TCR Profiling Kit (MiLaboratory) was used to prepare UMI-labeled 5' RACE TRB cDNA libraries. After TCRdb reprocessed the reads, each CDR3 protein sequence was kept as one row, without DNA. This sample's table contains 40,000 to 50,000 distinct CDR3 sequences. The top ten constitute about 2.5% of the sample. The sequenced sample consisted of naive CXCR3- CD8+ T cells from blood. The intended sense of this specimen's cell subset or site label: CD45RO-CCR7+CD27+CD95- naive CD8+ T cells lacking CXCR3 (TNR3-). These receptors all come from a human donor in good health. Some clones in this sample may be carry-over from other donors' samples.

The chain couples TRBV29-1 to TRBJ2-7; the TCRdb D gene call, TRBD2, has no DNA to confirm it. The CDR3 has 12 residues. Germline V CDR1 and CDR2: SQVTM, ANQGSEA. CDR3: CSVAGLGYEQYF.

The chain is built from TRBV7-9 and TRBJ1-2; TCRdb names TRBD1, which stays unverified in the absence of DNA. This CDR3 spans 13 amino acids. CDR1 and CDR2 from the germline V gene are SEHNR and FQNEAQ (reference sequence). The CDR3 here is CASSAGGAYGYTF.

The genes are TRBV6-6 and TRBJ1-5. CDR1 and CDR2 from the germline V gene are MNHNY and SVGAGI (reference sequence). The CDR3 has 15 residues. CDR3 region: CASSYLSDSNQPQHF.

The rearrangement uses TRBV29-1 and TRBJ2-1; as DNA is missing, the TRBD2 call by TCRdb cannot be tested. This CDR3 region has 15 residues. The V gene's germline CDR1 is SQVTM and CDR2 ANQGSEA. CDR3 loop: CSVEEGLVVYNEQFF.

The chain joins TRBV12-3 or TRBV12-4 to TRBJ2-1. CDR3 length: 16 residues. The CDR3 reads CASSHGSDIPYNEQFF.

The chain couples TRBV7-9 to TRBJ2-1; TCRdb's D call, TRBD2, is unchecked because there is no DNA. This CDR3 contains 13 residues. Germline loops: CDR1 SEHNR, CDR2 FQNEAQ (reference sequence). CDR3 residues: CASSFLAGAEQFF.

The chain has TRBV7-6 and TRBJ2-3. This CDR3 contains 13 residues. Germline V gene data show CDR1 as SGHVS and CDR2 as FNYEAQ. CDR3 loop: CASSPDPTDTQYF.

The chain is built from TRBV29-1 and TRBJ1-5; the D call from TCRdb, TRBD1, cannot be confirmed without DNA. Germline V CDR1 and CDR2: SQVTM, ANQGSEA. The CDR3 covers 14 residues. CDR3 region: CSVLLGGGNQPQHF. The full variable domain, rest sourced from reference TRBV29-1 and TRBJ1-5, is SAVISQKPSRDICQRGTSLTIQCQVDSQVTMMFWYRQQPGQSLTLIATANQGSEATYESGFVIDKFPISRPNLTFSTLTVSNMSPEDSSIYLCSVLLGGGNQPQHFGDGTRLSIL.

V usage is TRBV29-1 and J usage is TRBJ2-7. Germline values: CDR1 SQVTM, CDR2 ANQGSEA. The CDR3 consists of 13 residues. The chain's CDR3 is CSVVGRSSYEQYF.

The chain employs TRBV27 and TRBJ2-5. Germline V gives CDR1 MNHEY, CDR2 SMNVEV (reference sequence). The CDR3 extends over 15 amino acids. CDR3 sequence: CASSPHHGLQETQYF.

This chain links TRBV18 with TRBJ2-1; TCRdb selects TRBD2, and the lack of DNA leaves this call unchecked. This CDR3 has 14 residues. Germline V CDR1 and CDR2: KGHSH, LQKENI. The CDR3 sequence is CASSPPERGVEQFF.

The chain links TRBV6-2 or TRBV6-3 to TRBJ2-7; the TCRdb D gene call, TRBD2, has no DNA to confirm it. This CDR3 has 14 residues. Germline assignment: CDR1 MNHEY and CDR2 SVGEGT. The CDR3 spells CASSYLGQEYEQYF.

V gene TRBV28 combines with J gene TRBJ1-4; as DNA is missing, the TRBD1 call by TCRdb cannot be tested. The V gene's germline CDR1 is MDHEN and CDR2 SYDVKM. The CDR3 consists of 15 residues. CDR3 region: CASGDRTDRNEKLFF.

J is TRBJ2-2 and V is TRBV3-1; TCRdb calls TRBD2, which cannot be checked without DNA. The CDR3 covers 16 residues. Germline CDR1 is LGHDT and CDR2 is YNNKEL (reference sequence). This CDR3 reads CASSHTPGTYTGELFF.

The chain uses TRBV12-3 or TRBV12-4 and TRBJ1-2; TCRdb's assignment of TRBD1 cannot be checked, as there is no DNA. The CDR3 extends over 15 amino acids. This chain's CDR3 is CASSSSRDRGNSYTF.

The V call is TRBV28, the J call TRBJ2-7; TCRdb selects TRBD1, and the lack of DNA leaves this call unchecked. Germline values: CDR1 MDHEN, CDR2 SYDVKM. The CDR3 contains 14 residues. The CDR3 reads CASSSGTGVYEQYF.

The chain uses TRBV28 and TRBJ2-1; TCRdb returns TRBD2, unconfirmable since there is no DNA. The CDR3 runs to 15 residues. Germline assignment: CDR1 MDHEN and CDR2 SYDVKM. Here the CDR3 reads CASSSTSGSYNEQFF.

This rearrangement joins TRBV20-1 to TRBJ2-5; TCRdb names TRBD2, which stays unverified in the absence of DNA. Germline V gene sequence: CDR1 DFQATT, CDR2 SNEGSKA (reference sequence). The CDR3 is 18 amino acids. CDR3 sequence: CSAYFRLAATGPQETQYF.

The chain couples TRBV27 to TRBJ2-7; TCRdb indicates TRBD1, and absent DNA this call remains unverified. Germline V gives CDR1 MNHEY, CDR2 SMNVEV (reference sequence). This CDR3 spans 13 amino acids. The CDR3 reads CASSLGWGREQYF.

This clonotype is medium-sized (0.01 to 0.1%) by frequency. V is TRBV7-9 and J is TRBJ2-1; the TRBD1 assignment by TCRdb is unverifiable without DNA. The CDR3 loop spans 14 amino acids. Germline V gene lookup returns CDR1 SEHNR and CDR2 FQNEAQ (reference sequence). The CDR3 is CASTGVAVGNEQFF.

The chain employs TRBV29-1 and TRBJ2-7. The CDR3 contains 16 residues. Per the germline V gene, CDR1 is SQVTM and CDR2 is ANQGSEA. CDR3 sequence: CSVEGVLSLPSYEQYF.

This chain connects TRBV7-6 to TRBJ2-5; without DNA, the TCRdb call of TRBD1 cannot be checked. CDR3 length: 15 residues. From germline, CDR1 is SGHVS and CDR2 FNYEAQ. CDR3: CATRHSGATEETQYF.

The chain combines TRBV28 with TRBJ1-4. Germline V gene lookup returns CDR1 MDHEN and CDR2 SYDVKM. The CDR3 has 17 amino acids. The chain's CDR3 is CASSFFSGGSSGEKLFF.

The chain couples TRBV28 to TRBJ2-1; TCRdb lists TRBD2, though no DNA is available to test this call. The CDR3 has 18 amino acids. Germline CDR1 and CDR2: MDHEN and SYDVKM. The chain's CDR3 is CASSSVVWREGTYNEQFF.

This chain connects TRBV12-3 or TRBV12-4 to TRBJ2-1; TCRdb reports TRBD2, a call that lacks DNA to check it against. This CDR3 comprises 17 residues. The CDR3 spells CASSLHKAGENYNEQFF.

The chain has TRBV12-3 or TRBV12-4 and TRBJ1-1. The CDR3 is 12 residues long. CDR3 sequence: CASSLRVTEAFF.

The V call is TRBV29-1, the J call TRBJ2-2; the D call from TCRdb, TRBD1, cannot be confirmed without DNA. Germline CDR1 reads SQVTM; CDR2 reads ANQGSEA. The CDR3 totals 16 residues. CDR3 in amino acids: CSVEPPGQGMTGELFF.

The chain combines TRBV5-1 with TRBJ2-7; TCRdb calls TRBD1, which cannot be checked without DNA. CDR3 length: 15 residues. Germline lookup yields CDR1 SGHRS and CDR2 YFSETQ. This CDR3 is CASSLPVGQRYEQYF.

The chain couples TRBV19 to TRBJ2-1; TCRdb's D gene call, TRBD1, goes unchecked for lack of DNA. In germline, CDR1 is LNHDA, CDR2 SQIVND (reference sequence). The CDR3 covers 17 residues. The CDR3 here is CASSSFFRGGAKGEQFF.

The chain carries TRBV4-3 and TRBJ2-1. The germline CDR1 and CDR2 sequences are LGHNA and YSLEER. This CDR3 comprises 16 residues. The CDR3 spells CASSHGLDSSYNEQFF.

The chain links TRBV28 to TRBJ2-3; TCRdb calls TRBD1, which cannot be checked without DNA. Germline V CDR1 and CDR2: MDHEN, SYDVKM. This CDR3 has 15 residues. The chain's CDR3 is CASSLGQGVTDTQYF.

CDR3 loop: CSAGQGDVGELFF. The V and J genes are TRBV20-1 and TRBJ2-2; TCRdb gives TRBD1 as the D gene, but with no DNA this cannot be confirmed. Per germline, CDR1 DFQATT and CDR2 SNEGSKA (reference sequence). This CDR3 is built from 13 residues.